The sequence of this T cell receptor (beta chain) was determined in a study of T cell repertoires in cytomegalovirus infection (dated by TCRdb to 2018 to 2020). Study-wide context: Because public TCR beta signatures pointed to carriage of CMV infection together with the matching HLA type, the HLA type of each donor mattered for the analysis.

On the study overall, not on this receptor specifically: The ex vivo response was dominated by HLA-C-restricted CMV-specific TCR beta clonotypes, which also provided the single most frequent clonotype in two of eight donors. In both this cohort and an independent cohort of 350 to 400 donors, the cumulative frequency of public TCR beta family members distinguished carriers of CMV infection plus the relevant HLA type.

This clonotype has only a few counts. The antigen it binds to is not known. No base-level quality is on record; no much larger clone is a single base apart. Reads for this sample came from an Illumina HiSeq 1500. TCRdb ran its own pipeline on the public reads, namely fastp trimming at Q25 and MiXCR clone calling, and kept in-frame beta chains. A single entry per CDR3 protein holds the most common genes and DNA from its merged rows. A total of approximately 500,000 distinct CDR3 sequences appear in this sample, around 11% of them only once. The ten largest make up about 9.4% of the sample. Here V drops 2 bases and J drops 7 bases, and the junction holds 7 bases not matched to any gene. According to the germline V gene, CDR1 reads SQVTM and CDR2 reads ANQGSEA. Spanning cysteine to phenylalanine, the CDR3 consists of 14 amino acids. CDR3 DNA is the only sequence kept; it has 42 bases, read in frame from the first base.

The material sequenced was PBMCs. This clonotype was obtained from a human donor in good health (CMV status not recorded). Some clones in this sample may be carry-over from other donors' samples. Recombination linked TRBV29-1 to TRBJ2-1; a stretch of 8 junction bases matches TRBD1. The encoded CDR3 is CSVERQGKGNEQFF. The nucleotide sequence reads as follows: TGCAGCGTTGAACGACAGGGGAAGGGGAATGAGCAGTTCTTC.